The rows below give T cell receptor beta chains drawn from one sample of a study of naive and memory T cell subsets. In TCRdb, the UMI-ligation and nested PCR reads were re-called with MiXCR into one record per CDR3 protein. The profile shows around 160,000 distinct CDR3 sequences, roughly 23% of them singletons. The sequenced material came from naive CD4+ T cells from blood. The source is a human donor in good health. Each CDR3 is given with its conserved first and last residue. Each record gives: V gene, J gene, D gene, clone size, CDR3 DNA, CDR3 protein. A D gene is named only where the DNA matches it firmly. The size entry is marked missing in some rows and otherwise reads once, few, many or a size class.

>TRBV10-3|TRBJ2-1|TRBD2|.
TGTGCCATCAGTCTGACTAGCGGGAGTTCCCGAGGGAACAATGAGCAGTTCTTC
CAISLTSGSSRGNNEQFF
>TRBV7-2|TRBJ2-2|.|many
TGTGCCAGCAGCTTATACGACAGCGGGGAGCTGTTTTTT
CASSLYDSGELFF
>TRBV20-1|TRBJ2-7|.|many
TGCAGTGCTAGTAGTGGGGACAACGAGCAGTACTTC
CSASSGDNEQYF
>TRBV6-2/TRBV6-3|TRBJ2-3|.|.
TGTGCCAGCTCACCTTGGCCAGATACGCAGTATTTT
CASSPWPDTQYF
>TRBV11-2|TRBJ2-3|TRBD1|.
TGTGCCAGCAGCTTCGTGGGACAGACAGATACGCAGTATTTT
CASSFVGQTDTQYF
>TRBV7-8|TRBJ2-4|.|.
TGTGCCAGCAGATCCGGGGGCTCCCAAGCCAAAAACATTCAGTACTTC
CASRSGGSQAKNIQYF
>TRBV27|TRBJ2-7|.|many
TGTGCCAGCAGCCACGGGCCCTCTAGATACGAGCAGTACTTC
CASSHGPSRYEQYF
>TRBV6-5|TRBJ1-5|TRBD1|few
TGTGCCAGCAGCCCCGACAGGGTTCAGCCCCAGCATTTT
CASSPDRVQPQHF
>TRBV2|TRBJ1-5|.|.
TGTGCCAGCAGCGGTACAGGGTCGTCCGGCAATCAGCCCCAGCATTTT
CASSGTGSSGNQPQHF
>TRBV29-1|TRBJ2-1|TRBD1|.
TGCAGCGGTGCTACAGGGGGCGTCAATGAGCAGTTCTTC
CSGATGGVNEQFF
>TRBV4-1|TRBJ2-7|.|few
TGCGCCAGCAGCCAAGAGGCACCAGGTACCCCCTCCTACGAGCAGTACTTC
CASSQEAPGTPSYEQYF
>TRBV11-2|TRBJ2-7|TRBD2|few
TGTGCCAGCAGCCCAGGCTCTGGACTAGCGGTTTACGAGCAGTACTTC
CASSPGSGLAVYEQYF
>TRBV7-2|TRBJ2-1|TRBD2|few
TGTGCCAGCAGCTTATGGCTAGCGGGACCCTTTACAGGGGAGAATGAGCAGTTCTTC
CASSLWLAGPFTGENEQFF
>TRBV7-2|TRBJ2-3|.|.
TGTGCCAGCAGCTCAAACAGGGTAGCCAGCACAGATACGCAGTATTTT
CASSSNRVASTDTQYF
>TRBV27|TRBJ2-6|.|few
TGTGCCAGCAAATCCTCTGGGGCCAACGTCCTGACTTTC
CASKSSGANVLTF
>TRBV28|TRBJ1-4|.|many
TGTGCCAGCAGTTTAGTGGGGCAGTCTAATGAAAAACTGTTTTTT
CASSLVGQSNEKLFF
>TRBV3-1|TRBJ2-3|TRBD1|.
TGTGCCAGCAGCCAATCCACGACAGGGGTAGATACGCAGTATTTT
CASSQSTTGVDTQYF
>TRBV10-3|TRBJ2-3|TRBD2|.
TGTGCCATCAGGAAGATGACTAGCGGGACCACAGATACGCAGTATTTT
CAIRKMTSGTTDTQYF
>TRBV28|TRBJ1-5|.|many
TGTGCCAGCAGTTTCCTCTCGTGGGGTGGCAATCAGCCCCAGCATTTT
CASSFLSWGGNQPQHF
>TRBV2|TRBJ2-3|.|many
TGTGCCAGCAGTGAAGCCGGGGGAAACACAGATACGCAGTATTTT
CASSEAGGNTDTQYF
>TRBV27|TRBJ2-4|TRBD2|.
TGTGCCAGCAGTTTATGGGGGAGGGTCGGCAAAAACATTCAGTACTTC
CASSLWGRVGKNIQYF
>TRBV4-2|TRBJ2-7|.|few
TGTGCCAGCAGCCAAGATGAGGCCATCTACGAGCAGTACTTC
CASSQDEAIYEQYF
>TRBV6-1|TRBJ2-2|.|.
TGTGCCAGCAGTGAGTCAGGGAGATTCACCGGGGAGCTGTTTTTT
CASSESGRFTGELFF
>TRBV20-1|TRBJ2-3|TRBD2|few
TGCAGTGCTAGTACCCCGAGGACTAGCGGAGATACGCAGTATTTT
CSASTPRTSGDTQYF
>TRBV6-1|TRBJ2-2|TRBD1|few
TGTGCCAGCAGCCGGGACAGGGTCCACACCGGGGAGCTGTTTTTT
CASSRDRVHTGELFF
>TRBV2|TRBJ2-1|TRBD2|.
TGTGCCAGCAGGGCTTTCCGGCTAGCGGGAGGGCAGTCCTACAATGAGCAGTTCTTC
CASRAFRLAGGQSYNEQFF
>TRBV7-9|TRBJ2-5|.|.
TGTGCCAGCAGCTTAACCCCTCGTCGCCAAGAGACCCAGTACTTC
CASSLTPRRQETQYF
>TRBV3-1|TRBJ1-2|.|.
TGTGCCAGCAGCCAAGGACCGTACTATGGCTACACCTTC
CASSQGPYYGYTF
>TRBV28|TRBJ2-1|.|.
TGTGCCAGCACCTCCGCCGCCTCCTACAATGAGCAGTTCTTC
CASTSAASYNEQFF
>TRBV12-3/TRBV12-4|TRBJ1-2|TRBD1|.
TGTGCCAGCAGCACAGGGGGGATAGGCTATGGCTACACCTTC
CASSTGGIGYGYTF
>TRBV28|TRBJ2-7|.|few
TGTGCCAGCAGTGGAGGACTACCAGCCTACGAGCAGTACTTC
CASSGGLPAYEQYF
>TRBV27|TRBJ2-7|TRBD2|many
TGTGCCAGCAGTTTATCAGTGGCGACTAGCGGGAGCTCCTACGAGCAGTACTTC
CASSLSVATSGSSYEQYF
>TRBV10-3|TRBJ2-7|.|few
TGTGCCATCAGTGAGTCGATAGCAGGGAACCACGAGCAGTACTTC
CAISESIAGNHEQYF
>TRBV27|TRBJ2-7|.|.
TGTGCCAGCAGTTTTAGGTTTCCCTACGAGCAGTACTTC
CASSFRFPYEQYF
>TRBV9|TRBJ1-3|.|.
TGTGCCAGCAGCCGAGCGGGGGGGGCAAGGTCTGGAAACACCATATATTTT
CASSRAGGARSGNTIYF
>TRBV4-3|TRBJ2-5|TRBD2|few
TGCGCCAGCAGCCAAGATCCCAGCGGGGGGCTTCAAGAGACCCAGTACTTC
CASSQDPSGGLQETQYF
>TRBV12-3/TRBV12-4|TRBJ1-5|TRBD1|once
TGTGCCAGCAGTCTTAAACTCCAGGGGGCCCAGCATTTT
CASSLKLQGAQHF
>TRBV27|TRBJ2-6|.|.
TGTGCCAGCAGTTTTTTTTCCTCTGGGGCCAACGTCCTGACTTTC
CASSFFSSGANVLTF
>TRBV5-4|TRBJ2-3|TRBD2|.
TGTGCCAGCAGCTCGCCTAGCGGGAGAGATACGCAGTATTTT
CASSSPSGRDTQYF
>TRBV4-1|TRBJ1-1|.|.
TGCGCCAGCAGCCAAACTTACGCTGAAGCTTTCTTT
CASSQTYAEAFF
>TRBV6-5|TRBJ2-7|.|few
TGTGCCAGCAGTTACTCCCGGGACTCCTACGAGCAGTACTTC
CASSYSRDSYEQYF
>TRBV6-5|TRBJ1-5|.|many
TGTGCCAGCAGTAACGGGGGTGCCCAGCATTTT
CASSNGGAQHF
>TRBV5-1|TRBJ2-5|.|.
TGCGCCAGCAGCTTGGAAATCCCCGGGGGGACCCAGTACTTC
CASSLEIPGGTQYF
>TRBV4-3|TRBJ1-5|.|.
TGCGCCAGCAGCCAAGATCGGAGGAATCAGCCCCAGCATTTT
CASSQDRRNQPQHF
>TRBV13|TRBJ1-5|TRBD1|.
TGTGCCAGCAGTCTTACCGGGACAGGGGGACAAAGGCCCCAGCATTTT
CASSLTGTGGQRPQHF
>TRBV19|TRBJ2-3|TRBD1|few
TGTGCCAGTACCCAATCCGGGACAGGGAGCACAGATACGCAGTATTTT
CASTQSGTGSTDTQYF
>TRBV9|TRBJ1-3|.|few
TGTGCCAGCAGCGTAGAGGTGGCTGGAAACACCATATATTTT
CASSVEVAGNTIYF
>TRBV5-1|TRBJ2-1|.|.
TGCGCCAGCAGCGGAAGGGACCGCAAATACAATGAGCAGTTCTTC
CASSGRDRKYNEQFF
>TRBV12-3/TRBV12-4|TRBJ2-3|.|.
TGTGCCAGCAGTTTGGTAGCGGTGGTGGATACGCAGTATTTT
CASSLVAVVDTQYF
>TRBV6-1|TRBJ1-5|.|.
TGTGCCAGCAAACAGGACATCGAGCCCCAGCATTTT
CASKQDIEPQHF
>TRBV20-1|TRBJ1-1|.|.
TGCAGTGCTAGTACCAGCCAAGGGGGCACTGAAGCTTTCTTT
CSASTSQGGTEAFF
>TRBV9|TRBJ1-1|.|.
TGTGCCAGCAGCGTCGTTACGGAGCGCACTGAAGCTTTCTTT
CASSVVTERTEAFF
>TRBV4-2|TRBJ2-4|.|.
TGTGCCAGCAGCCAAGTTCTGAGGGGTAGGGCCAAAAACATTCAGTACTTC
CASSQVLRGRAKNIQYF